This entry lists 11 T cell receptor beta chains sequenced from one sample in a study of cytomegalovirus exposure and HLA in healthy donors. Both 60 Vbeta primers and 13 Jbeta primers went into the PCR. The table came from immunoSEQ multiplex PCR; TCRdb's copy has only in-frame clones and leaves some out. This sample contains tens of thousands of clones. Material for sequencing was PBMCs. The receptors derive from a female donor in good health and CMV-seronegative.

The chain combines TRBV30 with TRBJ1-4, with 9 bases matching TRBD1. Germline V gives CDR1 GTSNPN, CDR2 SVGIG (reference sequence). The CDR3 is 14 residues long. Trimming at V came to 2 bases and at J to 8 bases, leaving 6 bases not matched to a gene. The CDR3: CAWSRGQGNEKLFF. The CDR3 DNA is TGTGCCTGGAGTCGAGGACAGGGGAACGAAAAACTGTTTTTT.

The rearrangement joins TRBV27 to TRBJ1-2; D remains unclear. Germline V CDR1 and CDR2: MNHEY, SMNVEV (reference sequence). V was cut by 3 bases and J by 7 bases, with 12 bases left in between. This CDR3 spans 13 amino acids. The CDR3: CASSFSGEGGYTF. The CDR3 DNA sequence: TGTGCCAGCAGTTTTTCGGGTGAAGGTGGCTACACCTTC.

This chain connects TRBV29-1 to TRBJ2-1; perhaps TRBD1 as D (6 bases). V lost 6 bases to trimming and J lost 9 bases, with 21 bases between them. The germline CDR1 and CDR2 sequences are SQVTM and ANQGSEA. The CDR3 spans 14 residues. DNA for the CDR3: TGCAGCGTAGGGCGACAGGCGTTTTCAAGTGAGCAGTTCTTC. Encoded protein: CSVGRQAFSSEQFF.

The chain recombines TRBV15 with TRBJ1-2, with D unclear. Trimming removed 1 base at V and 3 bases at J, with 9 bases between. Germline CDR1 LNHNV, CDR2 YYDKDF (reference sequence). The CDR3 runs 14 residues. The CDR3 nucleotides read TGTGCCACCAGCAGAGGAGGGTTGGACTATGGCTACACCTTC. It encodes CATSRGGLDYGYTF. The whole variable domain, filled in from reference TRBV15 and TRBJ1-2, reads DAMVIQNPRYQVTQFGKPVTLSCSQTLNHNVMYWYQQKSSQAPKLLFHYYDKDFNNEADTPDNFQSRRPNTSFCFLDIRSPGLGDTAMYLCATSRGGLDYGYTFGSGTRLTVV.

This chain uses TRBV19 with TRBJ1-1, with no clear D. V was cut by 2 bases and J by 0 bases, with 10 bases left in between. Germline values: CDR1 LNHDA, CDR2 SQIVND (reference sequence). This CDR3 comprises 15 residues. CDR3 sequence (DNA): TGTGCCAGTAGTATATACGGACTCTTGAACACTGAAGCTTTCTTT. Translation: CASSIYGLLNTEAFF.

The chain joins TRBV5-6 to TRBJ1-5; a possible D gene is TRBD1 (6 bases). Deletions cut 2 bases from V and 10 bases from J, with 16 bases between. This CDR3 has 14 residues. Germline V gene sequence: CDR1 SGHDT, CDR2 YYEEEE. CDR3 amino acids: CASSFRDTVRPQHF. CDR3 DNA: TGTGCCAGCAGCTTCCGGGACACCGTACGACCCCAGCATTTT. The full variable domain, with the rest looked up from reference TRBV5-6 and TRBJ1-5, is DAGVTQSPTHLIKTRGQQVTLRCSPKSGHDTVSWYQQALGQGPQFIFQYYEEEERQRGNFPDRFSGHQFPNYSSELNVNALLLGDSALYLCASSFRDTVRPQHFGDGTRLSIL.

This chain joins TRBV27 and TRBJ2-1, with TRBD2 as a possible D gene (6 bases). CDR1 and CDR2 (germline): MNHEY, SMNVEV (reference sequence). The CDR3 has 12 residues. V was shortened by 6 bases and J by 5 bases, with 8 bases between the two germline ends. CDR3 loop: CASRGTDNEQFF. The DNA of the CDR3 is TGTGCCAGCAGGGGGACTGACAATGAGCAGTTCTTC.

The V gene is TRBV2, the J gene TRBJ1-1, with 7 bases identical to TRBD1. Losses at the gene ends were 6 bases for V and 7 bases for J; bases not matched to a gene: 5. The CDR3 consists of 12 residues. Germline V gene sequence: CDR1 SNHLY, CDR2 FYNNEI. The CDR3 loop reads CASSRTGLEAFF. In DNA form, the CDR3 reads TGTGCCAGCAGCCGGACAGGTCTTGAAGCTTTCTTT. The whole variable domain, remainder taken from reference TRBV2 and TRBJ1-1, is EPEVTQTPSHQVTQMGQEVILRCVPISNHLYFYWYRQILGQKVEFLVSFYNNEISEKSEIFDDQFSVERPDGSNFTLKIRSTKLEDSAMYFCASSRTGLEAFFGQGTRLTVV.

The rearrangement links TRBV5-1 to TRBJ1-3; 7 nucleotides agree with TRBD1. V shed 5 bases and J 3 bases; nucleotides not matched to a gene: 5. This CDR3 is 14 amino acids long. Germline loops: CDR1 SGHRS, CDR2 YFSETQ. The CDR3 is CASSSGGNGNTIYF. CDR3 DNA sequence: TGCGCCAGCAGTTCAGGGGGTAATGGAAACACCATATATTTT.

The rearrangement uses TRBV14 and TRBJ2-5; D is possibly TRBD1 (6 bases). This CDR3 spans 14 amino acids. The V gene's germline CDR1 is SGHDN and CDR2 FVKESK. Trimming left V 0 bases short and J 5 bases short, with 10 bases between. DNA of the CDR3: TGTGCCAGCAGCCAAGATCTCACAGGGGAGACCCAGTACTTC. Amino acids: CASSQDLTGETQYF.

The V gene is TRBV28, the J gene TRBJ1-1; TRBD1 aligns across 7 bases. This CDR3 is 12 amino acids long. The germline V gene encodes CDR1 MDHEN and CDR2 SYDVKM. With 10 bases clipped from V and 1 base from J, the junction kept 3 bases outside the gene matches. CDR3: CATWTGNTEAFF. The CDR3 nucleotides are TGTGCCACCTGGACAGGGAACACTGAAGCTTTCTTT.